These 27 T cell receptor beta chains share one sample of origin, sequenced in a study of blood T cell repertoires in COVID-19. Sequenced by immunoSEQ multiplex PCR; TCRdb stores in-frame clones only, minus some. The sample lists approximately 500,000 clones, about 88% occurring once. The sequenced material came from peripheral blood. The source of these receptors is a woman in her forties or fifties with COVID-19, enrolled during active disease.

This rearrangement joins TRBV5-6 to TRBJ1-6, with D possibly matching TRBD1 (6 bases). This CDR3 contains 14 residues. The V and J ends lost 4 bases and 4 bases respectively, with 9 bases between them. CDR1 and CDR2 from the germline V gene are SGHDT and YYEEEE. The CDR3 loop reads CASSPTGYNSPLHF. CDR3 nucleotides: TGTGCCAGCAGCCCCACAGGGTATAATTCACCCCTCCACTTT. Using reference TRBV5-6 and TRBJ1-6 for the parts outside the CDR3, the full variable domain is DAGVTQSPTHLIKTRGQQVTLRCSPKSGHDTVSWYQQALGQGPQFIFQYYEEEERQRGNFPDRFSGHQFPNYSSELNVNALLLGDSALYLCASSPTGYNSPLHFGNGTRLTVT.

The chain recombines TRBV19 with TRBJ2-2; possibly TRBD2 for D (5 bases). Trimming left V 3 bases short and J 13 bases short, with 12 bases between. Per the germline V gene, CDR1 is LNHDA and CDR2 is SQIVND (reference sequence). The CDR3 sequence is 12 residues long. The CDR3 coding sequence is TGTGCCAGTAGTATCGGGGAGTTGGGGCTGTTTTTT. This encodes CASSIGELGLFF.

CDR3 residues: CASSFSGSTEAFF. The CDR3 DNA is TGCGCCAGCAGCTTTTCGGGAAGCACTGAAGCTTTCTTT. The V and J genes are TRBV5-1 and TRBJ1-1; D unresolved. V lost 2 bases to trimming and J lost 4 bases, with 9 bases between them. Germline values: CDR1 SGHRS, CDR2 YFSETQ. The CDR3 has 13 amino acids. Full variable domain (rest looked up from reference TRBV5-1 and TRBJ1-1): KAGVTQTPRYLIKTRGQQVTLSCSPISGHRSVSWYQQTPGQGLQFLFEYFSETQRNKGNFPGRFSGRQFSNSRSEMNVSTLELGDSALYLCASSFSGSTEAFFGQGTRLTVV.

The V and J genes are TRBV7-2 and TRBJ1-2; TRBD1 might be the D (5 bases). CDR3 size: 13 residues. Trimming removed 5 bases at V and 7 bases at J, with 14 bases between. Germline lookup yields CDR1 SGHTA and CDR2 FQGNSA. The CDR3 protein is CASSPGGERGYTF. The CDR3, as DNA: TGTGCCAGCAGCCCGGGGGGGGAACGTGGCTACACCTTC. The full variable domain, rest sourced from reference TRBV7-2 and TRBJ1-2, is GAGVSQSPSNKVTEKGKDVELRCDPISGHTALYWYRQSLGQGLEFLIYFQGNSAPDKSGLPSDRFSAERTGGSVSTLTIQRTQQEDSAVYLCASSPGGERGYTFGSGTRLTVV.

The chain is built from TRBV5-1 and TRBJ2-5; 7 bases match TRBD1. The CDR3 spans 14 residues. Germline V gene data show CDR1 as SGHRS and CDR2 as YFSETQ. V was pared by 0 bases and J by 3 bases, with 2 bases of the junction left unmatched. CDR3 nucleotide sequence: TGCGCCAGCAGCTTGGGAGGGACAGAAGAGACCCAGTACTTC. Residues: CASSLGGTEETQYF.

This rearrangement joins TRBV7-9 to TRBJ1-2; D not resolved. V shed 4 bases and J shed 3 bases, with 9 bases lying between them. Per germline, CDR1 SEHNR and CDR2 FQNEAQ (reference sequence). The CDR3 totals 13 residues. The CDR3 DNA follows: TGTGCCAGCAGCTCCGGGGTTCACTATGGCTACACCTTC. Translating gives CASSSGVHYGYTF.

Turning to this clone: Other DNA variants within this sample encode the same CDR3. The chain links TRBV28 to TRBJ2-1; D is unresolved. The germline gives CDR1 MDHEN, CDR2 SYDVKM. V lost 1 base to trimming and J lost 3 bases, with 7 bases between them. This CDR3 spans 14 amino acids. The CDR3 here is CASSLSGSYNEQFF. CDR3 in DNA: TGTGCCAGCAGTTTATCTGGCAGCTACAATGAGCAGTTCTTC.

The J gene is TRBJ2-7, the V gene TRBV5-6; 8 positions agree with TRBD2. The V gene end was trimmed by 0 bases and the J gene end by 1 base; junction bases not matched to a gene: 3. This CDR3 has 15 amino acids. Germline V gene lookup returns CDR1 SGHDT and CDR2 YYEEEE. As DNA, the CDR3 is TGTGCCAGCAGCTTGGCACTAGCGGTATCCTACGAGCAGTACTTC. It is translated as CASSLALAVSYEQYF.

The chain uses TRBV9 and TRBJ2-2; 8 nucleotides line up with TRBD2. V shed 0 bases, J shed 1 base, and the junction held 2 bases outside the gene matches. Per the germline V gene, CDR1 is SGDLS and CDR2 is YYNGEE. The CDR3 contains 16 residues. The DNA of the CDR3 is TGTGCCAGCAGCGTAGCGGGGGGGCAGAACACCGGGGAGCTGTTTTTT. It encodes CASSVAGGQNTGELFF.

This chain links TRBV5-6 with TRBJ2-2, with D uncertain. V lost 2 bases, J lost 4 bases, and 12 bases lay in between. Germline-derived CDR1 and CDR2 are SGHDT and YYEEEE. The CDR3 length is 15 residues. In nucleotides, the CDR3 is TGTGCCAGCAGCTTTGGGTCTTGGGCCACCGGGGAGCTGTTTTTT. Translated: CASSFGSWATGELFF.

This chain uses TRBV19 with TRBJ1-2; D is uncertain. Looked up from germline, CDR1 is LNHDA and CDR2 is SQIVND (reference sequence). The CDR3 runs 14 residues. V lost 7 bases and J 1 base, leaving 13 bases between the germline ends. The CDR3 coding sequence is TGTGCCAGTAACCCAACACAGAGTAACTATGGCTACACCTTC. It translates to CASNPTQSNYGYTF.

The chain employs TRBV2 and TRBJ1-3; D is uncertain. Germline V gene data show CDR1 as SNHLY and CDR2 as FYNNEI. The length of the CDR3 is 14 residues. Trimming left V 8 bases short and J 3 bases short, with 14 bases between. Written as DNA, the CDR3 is TGTGCCAGCTTTCGTGGAGGAGTTGGAAACACCATATATTTT. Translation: CASFRGGVGNTIYF.

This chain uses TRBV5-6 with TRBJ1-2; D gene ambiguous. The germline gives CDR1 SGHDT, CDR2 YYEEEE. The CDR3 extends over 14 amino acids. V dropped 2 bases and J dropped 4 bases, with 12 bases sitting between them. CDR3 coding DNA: TGTGCCAGCAGCTTTCGGGTCGCTGGCTATGGCTACACCTTC. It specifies CASSFRVAGYGYTF.

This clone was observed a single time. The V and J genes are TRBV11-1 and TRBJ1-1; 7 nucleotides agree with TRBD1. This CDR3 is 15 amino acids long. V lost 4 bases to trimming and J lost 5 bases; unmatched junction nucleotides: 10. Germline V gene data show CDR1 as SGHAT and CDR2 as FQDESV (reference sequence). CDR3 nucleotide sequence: TGTGCCAGCAGCTCAGGCTCGGACAGGAATACTGAAGCTTTCTTT. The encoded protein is CASSSGSDRNTEAFF.

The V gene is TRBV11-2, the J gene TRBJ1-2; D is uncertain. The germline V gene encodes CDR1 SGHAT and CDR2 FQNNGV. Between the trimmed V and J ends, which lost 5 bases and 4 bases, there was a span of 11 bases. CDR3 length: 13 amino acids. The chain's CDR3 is CASSDLRRYGYTF. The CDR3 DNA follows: TGTGCCAGCAGCGATCTACGCCGCTATGGCTACACCTTC.

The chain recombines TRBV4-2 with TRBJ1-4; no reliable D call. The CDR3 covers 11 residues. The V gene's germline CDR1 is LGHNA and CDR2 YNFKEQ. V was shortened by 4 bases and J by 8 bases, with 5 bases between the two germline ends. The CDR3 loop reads CASSPGEKLFF. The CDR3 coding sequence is TGTGCCAGCAGCCCCGGGGAAAAACTGTTTTTT.

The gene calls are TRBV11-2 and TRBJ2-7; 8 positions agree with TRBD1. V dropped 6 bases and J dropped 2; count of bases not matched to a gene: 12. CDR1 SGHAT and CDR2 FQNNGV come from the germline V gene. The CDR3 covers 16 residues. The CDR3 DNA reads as TGTGCCAGCAGGACCCTTGGGGGACAGGAACCCTACGAGCAGTACTTC. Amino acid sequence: CASRTLGGQEPYEQYF.

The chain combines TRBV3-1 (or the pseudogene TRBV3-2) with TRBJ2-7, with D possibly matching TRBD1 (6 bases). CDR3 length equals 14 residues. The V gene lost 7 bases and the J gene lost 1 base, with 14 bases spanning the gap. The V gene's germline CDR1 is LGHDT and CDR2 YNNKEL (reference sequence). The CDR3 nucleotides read TGTGCCAGCAACCACGCAGGGGAGTCCTACGAGCAGTACTTC. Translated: CASNHAGESYEQYF.

CDR3 region: CASSRTGGIGETQYF. Written as DNA, the CDR3 is TGTGCCAGCAGTCGCACAGGGGGTATAGGGGAGACCCAGTACTTC. The chain couples TRBV6-5 to TRBJ2-5, with TRBD1 identical over 8 bases. Germline V gene lookup returns CDR1 MNHEY and CDR2 SVGAGI. The CDR3 has 15 amino acids. With V trimmed by 5 bases and J by 5 bases, 10 bases remained unmatched.

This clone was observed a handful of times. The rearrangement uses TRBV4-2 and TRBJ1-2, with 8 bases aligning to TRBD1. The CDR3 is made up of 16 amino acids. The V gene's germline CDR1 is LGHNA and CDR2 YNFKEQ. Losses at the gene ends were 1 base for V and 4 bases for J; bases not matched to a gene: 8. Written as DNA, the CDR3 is TGTGCCAGCAGCCAAGTGTCGGGACAGGCTCCCTATGGCTACACCTTC. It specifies CASSQVSGQAPYGYTF.

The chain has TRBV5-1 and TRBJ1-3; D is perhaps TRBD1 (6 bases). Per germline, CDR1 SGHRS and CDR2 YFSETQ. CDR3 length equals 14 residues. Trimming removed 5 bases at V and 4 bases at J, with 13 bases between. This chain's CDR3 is CASRQGPDGNTIYF. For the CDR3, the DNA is TGCGCCAGCAGACAGGGTCCGGACGGAAACACCATATATTTT.

CDR3 residues: CATSNKQGPGNQPQHF. For the CDR3, the DNA is TGTGCCACCAGCAACAAACAGGGGCCGGGAAATCAGCCCCAGCATTTT. V gene TRBV15 combines with J gene TRBJ1-5; 7 bases line up with TRBD1. Losses at the gene ends were 4 bases for V and 4 bases for J; bases not matched to a gene: 10. This CDR3 is 16 amino acids long. Germline V gene data show CDR1 as LNHNV and CDR2 as YYDKDF (reference sequence).

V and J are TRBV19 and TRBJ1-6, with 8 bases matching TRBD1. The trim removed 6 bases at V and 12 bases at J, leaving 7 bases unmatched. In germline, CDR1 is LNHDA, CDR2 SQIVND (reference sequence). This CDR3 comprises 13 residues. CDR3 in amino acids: CASRTDRVEPLHF. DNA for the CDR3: TGTGCCAGTAGGACGGACAGGGTAGAACCCCTCCACTTT.

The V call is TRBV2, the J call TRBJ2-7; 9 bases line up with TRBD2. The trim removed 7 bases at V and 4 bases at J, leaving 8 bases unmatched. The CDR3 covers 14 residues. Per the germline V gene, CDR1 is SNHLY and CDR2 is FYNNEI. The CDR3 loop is CASKYSGGTYEQYF. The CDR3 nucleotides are TGTGCCAGCAAGTATAGCGGGGGAACTTACGAGCAGTACTTC.

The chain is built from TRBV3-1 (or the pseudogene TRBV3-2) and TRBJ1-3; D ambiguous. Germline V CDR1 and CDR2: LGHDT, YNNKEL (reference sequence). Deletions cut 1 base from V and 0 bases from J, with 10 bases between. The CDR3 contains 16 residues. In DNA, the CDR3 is TGTGCCAGCAGCCAAGGTGTGTCGAGCTCTGGAAACACCATATATTTT. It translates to CASSQGVSSSGNTIYF.

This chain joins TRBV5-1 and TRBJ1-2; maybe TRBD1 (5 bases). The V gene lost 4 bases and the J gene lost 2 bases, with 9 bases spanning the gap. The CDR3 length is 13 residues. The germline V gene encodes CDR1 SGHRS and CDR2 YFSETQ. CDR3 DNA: TGCGCCAGCAGCCTGGGACTGAACTATGGCTACACCTTC. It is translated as CASSLGLNYGYTF. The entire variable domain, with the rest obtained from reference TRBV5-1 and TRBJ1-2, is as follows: KAGVTQTPRYLIKTRGQQVTLSCSPISGHRSVSWYQQTPGQGLQFLFEYFSETQRNKGNFPGRFSGRQFSNSRSEMNVSTLELGDSALYLCASSLGLNYGYTFGSGTRLTVV.

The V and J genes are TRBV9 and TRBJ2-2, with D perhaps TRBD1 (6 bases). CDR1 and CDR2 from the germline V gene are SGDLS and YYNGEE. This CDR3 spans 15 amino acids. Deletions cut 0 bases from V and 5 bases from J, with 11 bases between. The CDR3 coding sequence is TGTGCCAGCAGCGTAGAACAGGGAAGGACCGGGGAGCTGTTTTTT. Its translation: CASSVEQGRTGELFF.